These 7 T cell receptor beta chains originate from one sample sequenced in a study of CD8 T cells in ankylosing spondylitis. TCRdb used MiXCR to reprocess the 5' RACE reads, holding one entry per CDR3 protein. The repertoire holds approximately 220,000 distinct CDR3 sequences, with under 30% as singletons. Specimen: blood, either unsorted or a sorted T cell fraction (not recorded which). These receptors all stem from a male donor with ankylosing spondylitis or in good health (not recorded which).

The sample holds many counts of this clonotype. This chain uses TRBV10-3 with TRBJ1-6; maybe TRBD1 (5 bases). Trimming took off 7 bases at V and 9 bases at J, with 16 bases between the two ends. CDR1 and CDR2 from the germline V gene are ENHRY and SYGVKD. The CDR3 consists of 14 residues. The CDR3 nucleotides read TGTGCCATCAATCAAGGGACTGGTCGTTCACCCCTCCACTTT. Translating gives CAINQGTGRSPLHF.

The rearrangement joins TRBV12-3 or TRBV12-4 to TRBJ2-1, with no clear D. CDR3 length equals 14 residues. The germline V and J ends were trimmed by 4 bases and 4 bases, with 11 bases remaining between them. CDR3: CASSSPPLYNEQFF. In DNA, the CDR3 is TGTGCCAGCAGTTCCCCCCCGTTGTACAATGAGCAGTTCTTC.

The genes are TRBV20-1 and TRBJ2-3, with 12 bases identical to TRBD1. Trimming removed 0 bases from V and 1 base from J; junction bases left unmatched: 5. Germline assignment: CDR1 DFQATT and CDR2 SNEGSKA (reference sequence). This CDR3 region has 17 residues. Here the CDR3 reads CSARDIGTGGGTDTQYF. DNA for the CDR3: TGCAGTGCTAGAGATATTGGGACAGGGGGCGGCACAGATACGCAGTATTTT.

CDR3 sequence: CSASDREDQAFF. DNA for the CDR3: TGCAGCGCATCGGACAGGGAAGACCAAGCTTTCTTT. The rearrangement links TRBV29-1 to TRBJ1-1; TRBD1 aligns across 8 bases. Germline-derived CDR1 and CDR2 are SQVTM and ANQGSEA. This CDR3 comprises 12 residues. The J segment lost 9 bases and the V segment lost 7 bases, leaving 10 bases of the junction unmatched.

This clonotype has a count of ten or more. V usage is TRBV12-3 or TRBV12-4 and J usage is TRBJ1-5; maybe TRBD1 (6 bases). The V and J ends lost 6 bases and 4 bases respectively, with 10 bases between them. The CDR3 covers 13 residues. The CDR3 protein is CASSYRVNQPQHF. CDR3 DNA sequence: TGTGCCAGCAGCTACAGGGTAAATCAGCCCCAGCATTTT.

This clonotype was detected many times. This sequence joins TRBV10-3 and TRBJ2-2; D call uncertain. Trimming left V 2 bases short and J 4 bases short, with 8 bases between. CDR3 length: 14 amino acids. Germline lookup yields CDR1 ENHRY and CDR2 SYGVKD. The CDR3 here is CAISEELATGELFF. The CDR3 DNA reads TGTGCCATCAGTGAGGAGCTCGCCACCGGGGAGCTGTTTTTT.

This clonotype was seen many times. The chain recombines TRBV4-1 with TRBJ1-2, with D possibly TRBD1 on 6 matching bases. Germline CDR1 reads MGHRA; CDR2 reads YSYEKL. The CDR3 is 16 amino acids. Trimming cost V 2 bases and J 6 bases, with 19 bases left between them. CDR3 amino acids: CASSQQPRGGLHGYTF. CDR3 DNA sequence: TGCGCCAGCAGCCAACAGCCGAGGGGGGGCCTTCATGGCTACACCTTC.